The 26 T cell receptor beta chains listed next were all sequenced from one sample in a study of blood T cell repertoires in COVID-19. Data came from immunoSEQ multiplex PCR; TCRdb stores just in-frame clones and leaves some out. The sample contains 180,000 or so clones, approximately 89% of which appear only once. The source material was peripheral blood. Receptors originate from a man between 65 and 85 years old with acute or convalescent COVID-19.

This chain joins TRBV2 and TRBJ1-5; D is possibly TRBD1 (5 bases). The V gene lost 6 bases and the J gene lost 3 bases, with 9 bases spanning the gap. CDR3 length: 13 residues. Germline CDR1 is SNHLY and CDR2 is FYNNEI. In DNA, the CDR3 is TGTGCCAGCAGCCCAGGGTACAATCAGCCCCAGCATTTT. Amino acid sequence: CASSPGYNQPQHF.

The CDR3 loop is CSVEVPGSPLHF. As DNA, the CDR3 is TGCAGCGTTGAGGTCCCGGGTTCACCCCTCCACTTT. The chain has TRBV29-1 and TRBJ1-6; D not resolved. Looked up from germline, CDR1 is SQVTM and CDR2 is ANQGSEA. The germline V and J ends were trimmed by 3 bases and 9 bases, with 9 bases remaining between them. The CDR3 loop spans 12 amino acids.

The chain joins TRBV5-6 to TRBJ2-1; D gene ambiguous. CDR1 is SGHDT, CDR2 YYEEEE, per germline. Trimming took 1 base from V and 6 from J, leaving 5 bases between them. This CDR3 spans 12 amino acids. CDR3 loop: CASSLTGNEQFF. CDR3 bases: TGTGCCAGCAGCTTGACCGGCAATGAGCAGTTCTTC.

The chain couples TRBV3-1 (or the pseudogene TRBV3-2) to TRBJ2-3; no reliable D call. The CDR3 is 15 residues long. Looked up from germline, CDR1 is LGHDT and CDR2 is YNNKEL (reference sequence). V was shortened by 0 bases and J by 0 bases, with 7 bases between the two germline ends. The CDR3 is CASSQDPTSTDTQYF. CDR3 bases: TGTGCCAGCAGCCAAGACCCGACTAGCACAGATACGCAGTATTTT.

The V and J genes are TRBV6-4 and TRBJ2-3, with D unresolved. The CDR3 has 13 amino acids. Between the trimmed V and J ends, which lost 3 bases and 8 bases, there was a span of 12 bases. Germline lookup yields CDR1 MRHNA and CDR2 SNTAGT. The CDR3 DNA follows: TGTGCCAGCAGTGAGACCCCGACTGGTACGCAGTATTTT. It encodes CASSETPTGTQYF.

This clone turned up a few times. This chain links TRBV5-1 with TRBJ2-7, with a weak D call TRBD2 (6 bases). Germline CDR1 and CDR2: SGHRS and YFSETQ. V was clipped by 0 bases and J by 3 bases, with 13 bases between them. The CDR3 covers 15 residues. The CDR3 loop reads CASSLVSGTLYEQYF. The DNA for the CDR3 is TGCGCCAGCAGCTTGGTGTCAGGGACTCTCTACGAGCAGTACTTC.

The chain recombines TRBV10-1 with TRBJ2-3; a possible D gene is TRBD2 (5 bases). V lost 1 base to trimming and J lost 6 bases, with 14 bases between them. The CDR3 contains 15 residues. Per the germline V gene, CDR1 is WNHNN and CDR2 is SYGVQD (reference sequence). The CDR3: CASSEFRGRQDTQYF. The CDR3 DNA sequence: TGCGCCAGCAGTGAGTTTAGAGGGCGTCAGGATACGCAGTATTTT.

The chain employs TRBV28 and TRBJ1-5; D remains ambiguous. The CDR3 consists of 15 residues. Per the germline V gene, CDR1 is MDHEN and CDR2 is SYDVKM. V was shortened by 6 bases and J by 2 bases, with 14 bases between the two germline ends. CDR3 sequence (DNA): TGTGCCAGCAGATCGGCCCTACGGGGCAATCAGCCCCAGCATTTT. It is translated as CASRSALRGNQPQHF. The complete variable domain, with remaining parts taken from reference TRBV28 and TRBJ1-5, reads DVKVTQSSRYLVKRTGEKVFLECVQDMDHENMFWYRQDPGLGLRLIYFSYDVKMKEKGDIPEGYSVSREKKERFSLILESASTNQTSMYLCASRSALRGNQPQHFGDGTRLSIL.

The rearrangement uses TRBV9 and TRBJ1-6; D gene unclear. Germline assignment: CDR1 SGDLS and CDR2 YYNGEE. The CDR3 consists of 15 residues. Deletions cut 0 bases from V and 0 bases from J, with 4 bases between. The CDR3 nucleotides read TGTGCCAGCAGCGTAGACGGCTCCTATAATTCACCCCTCCACTTT. This translates into CASSVDGSYNSPLHF.

Written as DNA, the CDR3 is TGTGCCAGCGGGGCAGTGACCTACAATGAGCAGTTCTTC. It translates to CASGAVTYNEQFF. The chain couples TRBV9 to TRBJ2-1; tentative D call: TRBD1 (5 bases). V lost 7 bases, J lost 2 bases, and 10 bases lay in between. Germline assignment: CDR1 SGDLS and CDR2 YYNGEE. The CDR3 contains 13 residues.

The chain has TRBV28 and TRBJ1-2; no clear D gene. This CDR3 contains 11 residues. Germline V lookup: CDR1 MDHEN, CDR2 SYDVKM. Trimming removed 4 bases from V and 5 bases from J, with 5 bases in between. The CDR3 DNA is TGTGCCAGCAGTTACGGTTATGGCTACACCTTC. This codes for CASSYGYGYTF.

The rearrangement links TRBV2 to TRBJ1-4; 7 nucleotides agree with TRBD1. CDR1 SNHLY and CDR2 FYNNEI come from the germline V gene. With V trimmed by 6 bases and J by 3 bases, 7 bases remained unmatched. This CDR3 has 15 amino acids. CDR3 loop: CASSPNRGSNEKLFF. The DNA of the CDR3 is TGTGCCAGCAGCCCAAACAGGGGCTCTAATGAAAAACTGTTTTTT.

The chain couples TRBV5-6 to TRBJ1-2, with D possibly TRBD1 on 5 matching bases. V was trimmed by 4 bases and J by 4 bases, leaving 26 bases between them. The CDR3 consists of 18 residues. From germline, CDR1 is SGHDT and CDR2 YYEEEE. In DNA form, the CDR3 reads TGTGCCAGCAGCCGTCGATGGGGAGGGGCGACGGGATTCTATGGCTACACCTTC. Its protein product is CASSRRWGGATGFYGYTF.

J is TRBJ1-2 and V is TRBV2; D uncertain. Trimming removed 4 bases at V and 2 bases at J, with 5 bases between. This CDR3 is 12 amino acids long. Germline CDR1 is SNHLY and CDR2 is FYNNEI. The CDR3 region is CASSAQNYGYTF. The CDR3 DNA is TGTGCCAGCAGTGCGCAGAACTATGGCTACACCTTC.

V is TRBV29-1 and J is TRBJ2-1, with TRBD2 matching 10 bases. The V gene's germline CDR1 is SQVTM and CDR2 ANQGSEA. This CDR3 comprises 15 residues. Trimming cost V 8 bases and J 0 bases; bases outside gene matches: 7. The CDR3: CSILAGVSSYNEQFF. The DNA of the CDR3 is TGCAGCATCCTAGCGGGAGTCTCCTCCTACAATGAGCAGTTCTTC.

The chain is built from TRBV7-2 and TRBJ2-1; 8 bases align to TRBD2. With 5 bases clipped from V and 1 base from J, the junction kept 13 bases outside the gene matches. From germline, CDR1 is SGHTA and CDR2 FQGNSA. The CDR3 covers 18 residues. The CDR3 nucleotides read TGTGCCAGCAGCACCAACCGTCCTGCGGGGGGTTCCTACAATGAGCAGTTCTTC. Amino acids: CASSTNRPAGGSYNEQFF.

This chain uses TRBV5-6 with TRBJ2-7, with D tentatively TRBD2 (6 bases). V was cut by 4 bases and J by 0 bases, with 17 bases left in between. In germline, CDR1 is SGHDT, CDR2 YYEEEE. This CDR3 is 16 amino acids long. The CDR3 reads CASSLFRELSSYEQYF. CDR3 coding DNA: TGTGCCAGCAGCCTGTTTCGGGAGTTAAGCTCCTACGAGCAGTACTTC.

This chain connects TRBV5-1 to TRBJ2-4; possibly TRBD2 for D (5 bases). Between the trimmed V and J ends, which lost 5 bases and 8 bases, there was a span of 17 bases. The CDR3 extends over 14 amino acids. CDR1 is SGHRS, CDR2 YFSETQ, per germline. CDR3 loop: CASRPIGPRDIQYF. CDR3 sequence (DNA): TGCGCCAGCAGGCCTATTGGACCGCGGGACATTCAGTACTTC.

The rearrangement joins TRBV5-1 to TRBJ2-5; D might be TRBD2 (5 bases). The V end was cut by 1 base, the J end by 1 base, with 8 bases between. Germline CDR1 is SGHRS and CDR2 is YFSETQ. This CDR3 spans 14 amino acids. Written as DNA, the CDR3 is TGCGCCAGCAGCTTGCGGCGGGTCCAAGAGACCCAGTACTTC. This sequence encodes CASSLRRVQETQYF.

J is TRBJ1-4 and V is TRBV10-1; TRBD1 is a possible D gene (5 bases). The CDR3 runs 15 residues. V lost 0 bases to trimming and J lost 8 bases, with 13 bases between them. Germline assignment: CDR1 WNHNN and CDR2 SYGVQD (reference sequence). CDR3 nucleotide sequence: TGCGCCAGCAGTGAGTCTCCAGGGTATAACGAAAAACTGTTTTTT. It yields the protein CASSESPGYNEKLFF.

The rearrangement uses TRBV11-2 and TRBJ2-3; 9 positions match TRBD2. V shed 2 bases and J 8 bases; nucleotides not matched to a gene: 11. The germline V gene has CDR1 SGHAT and CDR2 FQNNGV. This CDR3 spans 16 amino acids. The CDR3 nucleotides are TGTGCCAGCAGCTTACCCCGGGCAGCGGGGGGAGGTACGCAGTATTTT. It specifies CASSLPRAAGGGTQYF. Using reference TRBV11-2 and TRBJ2-3 for the parts outside the CDR3, the full variable domain is EAGVAQSPRYKIIEKRQSVAFWCNPISGHATLYWYQQILGQGPKLLIQFQNNGVVDDSQLPKDRFSAERLKGVDSTLKIQPAKLEDSAVYLCASSLPRAAGGGTQYFGPGTRLTVL.

This clone is a singleton in its sample. This chain uses TRBV14 with TRBJ2-7; D may be TRBD1 (5 bases). Germline-derived CDR1 and CDR2 are SGHDN and FVKESK. The CDR3 runs to 14 residues. The V end lost 1 base, the J end lost 7 bases, and 14 bases lay between the germline ends. The CDR3 region is CASSQGTRFKEQYF. The DNA of the CDR3 is TGTGCCAGCAGCCAAGGGACACGGTTTAAGGAGCAGTACTTC.

This clone has a single count. Other DNA sequences in this specimen translate into the identical CDR3. The chain joins TRBV5-1 to TRBJ2-1; TRBD2 matches at 7 bases. The V gene's germline CDR1 is SGHRS and CDR2 YFSETQ. The ends lost 0 bases at V and 4 bases at J; junction bases unmatched: 4. The CDR3 has 15 residues. CDR3 coding DNA: TGCGCCAGCAGCTTGGAAGGCGGGAGTTACAATGAGCAGTTCTTC. It specifies CASSLEGGSYNEQFF.

This chain connects TRBV18 to TRBJ1-2; D call uncertain. The CDR3 is 13 amino acids. V lost 3 bases and J 1 base, leaving 6 bases between the germline ends. The germline gives CDR1 KGHSH, CDR2 LQKENI. The CDR3 nucleotides are TGTGCCAGCTCACCTCAGAATAACTATGGCTACACCTTC. Protein product: CASSPQNNYGYTF.

The chain uses TRBV28 and TRBJ1-2; no firm D call. Per germline, CDR1 MDHEN and CDR2 SYDVKM. Trimming cost V 7 bases and J 8 bases, with 11 bases left between them. This CDR3 spans 11 amino acids. The CDR3 region has the DNA TGTGCCAGCACCGGCGGGCGCGGCTACACCTTC. It is translated as CASTGGRGYTF.

CDR3 nucleotides: TGTGCCAGCAGTATCATCGGGGGTACAATCTATGGCTACACCTTC. It codes for CASSIIGGTIYGYTF. The chain recombines TRBV27 with TRBJ1-2; D is perhaps TRBD1 (5 bases). The germline gives CDR1 MNHEY, CDR2 SMNVEV (reference sequence). This CDR3 contains 15 residues. V was trimmed by 5 bases and J by 4 bases, leaving 17 bases between them.